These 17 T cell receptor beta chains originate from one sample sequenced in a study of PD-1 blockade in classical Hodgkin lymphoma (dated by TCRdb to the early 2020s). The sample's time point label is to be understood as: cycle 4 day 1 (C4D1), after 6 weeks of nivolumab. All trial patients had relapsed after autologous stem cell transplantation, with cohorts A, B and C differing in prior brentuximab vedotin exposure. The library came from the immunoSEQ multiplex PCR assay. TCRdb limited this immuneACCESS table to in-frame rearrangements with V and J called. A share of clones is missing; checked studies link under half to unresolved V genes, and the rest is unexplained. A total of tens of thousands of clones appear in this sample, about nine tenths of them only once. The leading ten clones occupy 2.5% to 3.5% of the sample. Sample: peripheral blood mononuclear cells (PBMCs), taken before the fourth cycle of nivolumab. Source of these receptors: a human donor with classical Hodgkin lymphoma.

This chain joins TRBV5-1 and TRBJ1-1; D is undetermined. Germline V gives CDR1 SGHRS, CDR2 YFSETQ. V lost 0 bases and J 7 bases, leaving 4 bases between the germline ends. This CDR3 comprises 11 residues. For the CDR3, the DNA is TGCGCCAGCAGCTTGGGCAGTGAAGCTTTCTTT. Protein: CASSLGSEAFF.

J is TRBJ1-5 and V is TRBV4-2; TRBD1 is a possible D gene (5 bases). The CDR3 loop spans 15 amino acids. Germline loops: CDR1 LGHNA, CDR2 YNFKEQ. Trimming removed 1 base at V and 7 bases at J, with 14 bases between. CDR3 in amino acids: CASSQVGGRRQPQHF. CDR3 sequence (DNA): TGTGCCAGCAGCCAAGTCGGGGGGAGGCGGCAGCCCCAGCATTTT.

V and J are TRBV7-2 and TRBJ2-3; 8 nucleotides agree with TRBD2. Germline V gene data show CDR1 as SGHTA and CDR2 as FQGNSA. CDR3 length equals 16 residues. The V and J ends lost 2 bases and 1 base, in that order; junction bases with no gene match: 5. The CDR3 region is CASSLKISGGTDTQYF. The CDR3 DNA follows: TGTGCCAGCAGCTTAAAGATTAGCGGGGGCACAGATACGCAGTATTTT.

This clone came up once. CDR3 loop: CASTLDPEGGYTF. The CDR3 DNA reads TGTGCCAGCACCCTAGACCCTGAGGGCGGCTACACCTTC. The rearrangement uses TRBV25-1 and TRBJ1-2; no reliable D call. CDR1 and CDR2 from the germline V gene are MGHDK and SYGVNS. Trimming shortened V by 7 bases and J by 8 bases, and 17 bases separated the two germline ends. The CDR3 spans 13 residues.

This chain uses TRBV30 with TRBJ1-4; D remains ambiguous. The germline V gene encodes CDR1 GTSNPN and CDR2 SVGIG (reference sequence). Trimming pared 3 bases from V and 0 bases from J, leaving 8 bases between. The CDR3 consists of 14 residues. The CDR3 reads CAWRGDATNEKLFF. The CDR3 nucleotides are TGTGCCTGGAGGGGCGATGCAACTAATGAAAAACTGTTTTTT.

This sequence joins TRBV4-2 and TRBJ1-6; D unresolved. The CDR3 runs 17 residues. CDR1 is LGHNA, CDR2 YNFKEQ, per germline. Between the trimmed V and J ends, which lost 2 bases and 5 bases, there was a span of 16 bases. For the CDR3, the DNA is TGTGCCAGCAGCCAAACGGGATCAGAAATGAATAATTCACCCCTCCACTTT. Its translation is CASSQTGSEMNNSPLHF.

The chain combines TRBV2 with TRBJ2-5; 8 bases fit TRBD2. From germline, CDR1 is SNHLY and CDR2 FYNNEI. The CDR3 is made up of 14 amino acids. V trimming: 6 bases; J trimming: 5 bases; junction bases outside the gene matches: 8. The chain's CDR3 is CASRPGTGGETQYF. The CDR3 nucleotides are TGTGCCAGCAGGCCCGGGACGGGGGGGGAGACCCAGTACTTC.

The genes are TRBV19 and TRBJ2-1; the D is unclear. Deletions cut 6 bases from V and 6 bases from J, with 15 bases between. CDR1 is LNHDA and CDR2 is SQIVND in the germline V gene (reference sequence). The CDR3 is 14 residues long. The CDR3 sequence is CASSLNGVGNEQFF. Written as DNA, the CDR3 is TGTGCCAGTAGCCTGAATGGAGTCGGCAATGAGCAGTTCTTC.

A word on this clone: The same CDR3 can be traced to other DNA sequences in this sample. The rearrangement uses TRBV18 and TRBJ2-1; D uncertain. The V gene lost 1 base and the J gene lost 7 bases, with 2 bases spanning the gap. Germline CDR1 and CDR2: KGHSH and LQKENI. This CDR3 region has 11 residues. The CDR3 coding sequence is TGTGCCAGCTCACCACTGAATGAGCAGTTCTTC. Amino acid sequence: CASSPLNEQFF.

In DNA form, the CDR3 reads TGTGCCAGCAGCGCTACCTCGGCAGGACCCAATGAGCAGTTCTTC. It yields the protein CASSATSAGPNEQFF. The rearrangement uses TRBV6-4 and TRBJ2-1; D gene ambiguous. Trimming stripped 6 bases from V and 6 bases from J, with 18 bases between. This CDR3 contains 15 residues. Germline V lookup: CDR1 MRHNA, CDR2 SNTAGT.

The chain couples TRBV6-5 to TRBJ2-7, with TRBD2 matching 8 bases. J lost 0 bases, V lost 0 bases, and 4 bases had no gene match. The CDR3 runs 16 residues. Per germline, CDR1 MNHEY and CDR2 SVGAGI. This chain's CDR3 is CASSYSGGVGSYEQYF. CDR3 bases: TGTGCCAGCAGTTACTCCGGGGGGGTGGGCTCCTACGAGCAGTACTTC.

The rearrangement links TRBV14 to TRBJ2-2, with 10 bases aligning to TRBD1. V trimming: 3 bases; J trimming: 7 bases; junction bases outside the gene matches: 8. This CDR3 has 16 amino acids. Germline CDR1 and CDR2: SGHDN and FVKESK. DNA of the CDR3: TGTGCCAGCAGCCAGAGGAGGGACAGGGGTTTCGGGGAGCTGTTTTTT. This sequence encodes CASSQRRDRGFGELFF. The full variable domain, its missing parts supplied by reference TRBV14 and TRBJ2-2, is EAGVTQFPSHSVIEKGQTVTLRCDPISGHDNLYWYRRVMGKEIKFLLHFVKESKQDESGMPNNRFLAERTGGTYSTLKVQPAELEDSGVYFCASSQRRDRGFGELFFGEGSRLTVL.

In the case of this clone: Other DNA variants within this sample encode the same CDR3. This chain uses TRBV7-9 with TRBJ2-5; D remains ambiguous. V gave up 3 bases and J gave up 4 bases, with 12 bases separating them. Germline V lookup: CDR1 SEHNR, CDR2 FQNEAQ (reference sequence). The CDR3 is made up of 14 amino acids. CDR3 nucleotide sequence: TGTGCCAGCAGCTTTGCAGGTTCTTTAGAGACCCAGTACTTC. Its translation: CASSFAGSLETQYF.

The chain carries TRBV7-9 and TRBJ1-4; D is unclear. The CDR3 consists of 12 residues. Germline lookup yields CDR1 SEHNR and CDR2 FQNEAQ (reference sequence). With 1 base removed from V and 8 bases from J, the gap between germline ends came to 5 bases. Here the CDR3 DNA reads TGTGCCAGCAGCTTAGTAGCCGAAAAACTGTTTTTT. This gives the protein CASSLVAEKLFF.

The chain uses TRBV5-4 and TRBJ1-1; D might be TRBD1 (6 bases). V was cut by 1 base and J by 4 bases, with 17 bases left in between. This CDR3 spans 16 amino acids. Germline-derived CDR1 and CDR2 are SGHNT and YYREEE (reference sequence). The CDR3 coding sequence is TGTGCCAGCAGCTTGAAGGCGTCAGGGGTGGCCACTGAAGCTTTCTTT. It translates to CASSLKASGVATEAFF.

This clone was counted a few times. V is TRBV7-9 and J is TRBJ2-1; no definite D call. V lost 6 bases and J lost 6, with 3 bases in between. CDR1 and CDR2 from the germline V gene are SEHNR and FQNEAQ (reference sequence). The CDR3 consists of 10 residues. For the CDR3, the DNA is TGTGCCAGCAGTTTCAATGAGCAGTTCTTC. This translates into CASSFNEQFF. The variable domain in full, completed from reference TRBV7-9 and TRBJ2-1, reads DTGVSQNPRHKITKRGQNVTFRCDPISEHNRLYWYRQTLGQGPEFLTYFQNEAQLEKSRLLSDRFSAERPKGSFSTLEIQRTEQGDSAMYLCASSFNEQFFGPGTRLTVL.

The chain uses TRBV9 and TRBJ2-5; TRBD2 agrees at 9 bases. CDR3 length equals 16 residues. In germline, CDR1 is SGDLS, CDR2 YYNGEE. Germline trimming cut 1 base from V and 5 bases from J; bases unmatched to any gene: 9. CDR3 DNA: TGTGCCAGCAGCGTAAAGTCTAGCGGGGTATGGGAGACCCAGTACTTC. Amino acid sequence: CASSVKSSGVWETQYF.